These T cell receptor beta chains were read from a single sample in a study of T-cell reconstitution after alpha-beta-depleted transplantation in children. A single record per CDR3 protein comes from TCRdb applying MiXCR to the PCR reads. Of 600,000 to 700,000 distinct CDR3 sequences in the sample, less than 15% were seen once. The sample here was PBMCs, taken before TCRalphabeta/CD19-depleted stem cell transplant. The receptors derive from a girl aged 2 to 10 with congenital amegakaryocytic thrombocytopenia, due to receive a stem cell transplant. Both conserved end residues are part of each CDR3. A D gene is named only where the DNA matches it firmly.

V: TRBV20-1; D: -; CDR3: CSAREDGPGYTF
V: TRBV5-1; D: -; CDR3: CASSQGFAGELFF
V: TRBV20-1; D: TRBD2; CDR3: CSARERLAGAYEQYF
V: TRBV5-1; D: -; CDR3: CASSFIANEQFF
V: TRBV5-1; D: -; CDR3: CASSPLGGADTEAFF
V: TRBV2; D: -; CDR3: CASRPDRFSYNEQFF
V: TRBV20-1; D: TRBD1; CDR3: CSVTTGGANTQYF
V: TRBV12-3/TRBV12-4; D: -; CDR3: CASQIQLGSREQYF
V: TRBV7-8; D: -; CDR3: CASSLRASEQYF
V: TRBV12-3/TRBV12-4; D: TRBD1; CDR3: CASRGQGGGYTF
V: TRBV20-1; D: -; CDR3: CSARATNQPQHF
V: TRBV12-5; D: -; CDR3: CASGFLTGSRSEQYF
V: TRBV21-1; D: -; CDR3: CASSKDPGGNSPLHF
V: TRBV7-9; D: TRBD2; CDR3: CASSWTRSEQFF
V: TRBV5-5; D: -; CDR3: CASNLTMGSYEQYF
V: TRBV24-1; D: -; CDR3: CATSARRGYNEQFF
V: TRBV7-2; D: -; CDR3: CASSLARGGLRTDTQYF